This T cell receptor (beta chain) was found in a study of prognosis after radiotherapy for stage I lung cancer (dated by TCRdb to the early 2020s). At the level of the whole study: Between early 2018 and January 2019, under 20 stage I NSCLC patients were enrolled in Nanjing, China. Among the enrolled patients, about 15 had newly diagnosed primary stage I lung tumors, while about 5 had oligometastatic NSCLC following surgical resection of the primary tumor. All patients were regarded as medically inoperable, because of comorbidities in roughly twelve patients and refusal of surgery in about seven patients. The cohort comprised 10 to 15 men and several women with a median age of almost 75 years, ranging from about 53 to 85 years. Tumor histology was squamous cell carcinoma in roughly 7 patients and adenocarcinoma in approximately 11. SBRT was delivered in 3 to 5 fractions with a biologically effective dose of at least 100 Gy, and image-guided IMRT or VMAT was used for delivery. SBRT was not combined with any concurrent therapy in any patient. Distant metastases were developed by four of the 19 patients after SBRT, at a median of around seven months, whereas no significant progression was observed in the other 15 patients. This study profiled peripheral blood TCR beta repertoires from stage I NSCLC patients before and after stereotactic body radiotherapy and linked the repertoires to distant failure. For each of the 20 or so patients, one blood sample was taken before SBRT and one after, so the study sequenced 38 samples in total.

Notes on this clonotype: What this receptor recognizes is not known. A single base separates this from a much larger clone, so it may be a read error.

Two rounds of multiplex PCR were performed to amplify the TCR beta CDR3 region from genomic DNA. In the first round of PCR, primers specific to each TRBV and TRBJ gene were used, and the primer sequences are filed in Chinese patent CN105087789A. The second PCR round used universal primers. The Roche High Pure PCR Template Preparation Kit was used to extract genomic DNA from frozen PBMCs. Libraries were sequenced paired-end with 151 bp reads on an Illumina HiSeq 3000. Regarding the original processing steps: CutAdapt was used to remove raw reads lacking the multiplex PCR primer sequences. High-quality paired reads were merged into contigs with PEAR. By aligning each contig to reference sequences, MiXCR assigned the TRB V, D and J gene segments to that contig. CDR3 sequences were clustered by base quality and sequence similarity to remove sequencing errors. Shannon entropy normalized by the natural log of productive TCR sequence number was used as the measure of diversity. Clonality was computed as one minus the ratio of Shannon entropy to the natural log of the number of unique clonotypes. Progression-free survival cut-offs for repertoire metrics were chosen using the Youden index of ROC curves, with analyses run in R 3.5.3. TCRdb trimmed public reads at Q25 via fastp, called clones via MiXCR and kept in-frame beta chains. Duplicate CDR3 protein sequences are folded into a single record with the most common DNA and genes. TCRdb, not the original authors, processed these V and J calls. This sample holds over 50,000 distinct CDR3 sequences; approximately 30% were observed only once. About 9.2% of the sample is held by the ten biggest clonotypes.

The CDR3 sequence holds 17 residues, the cysteine and phenylalanine included. Only the CDR3 DNA is retained, 51 bases long and in frame from the first base. CDR1 and CDR2 were assigned from the germline V gene as MNHEY and SVGAGI. No patient had a history of other malignancies or prior chemotherapy or radiotherapy, and all had node-negative disease on CT and PET/CT. At each of the two time points, 5 to 6 milliliters of peripheral venous blood were collected into EDTA tubes. PBMCs were isolated by Ficoll-Paque Plus density-gradient centrifugation. Samples were stored at -80°C immediately after collection until analysis. General study outcomes and caveats: Tumor specificity of expanded TCR clones was not determined. Differences in TRBV and TRBJ usage frequencies by metastasis status were reportedly observed in two V genes at baseline and in 10 or so V and two J genes after SBRT. The study was limited by the small cohort and short follow-up, and independent validation of the study findings is required. Post-SBRT Shannon entropy and its change from baseline were lower in patients who developed distant metastases; baseline Shannon entropy was not associated with metastases. After SBRT, the count of unique TCR clones dropped from a median of approximately 10,000 beforehand to approximately 7,300 afterward (Wilcoxon paired P=0.011). All reported P values were unadjusted for multiple comparisons.

This material consisted of PBMCs, taken before or after stereotactic body radiation therapy (not recorded which). The TCR comes from a donor over 45 with non-small cell lung cancer. The chain links TRBV6-5 with TRBJ1-5; the D gene assignment is ambiguous. The bases are TGTGCCAGCAGTTTACGGCCCAGGAGTTATAGCAATCAGCCCAAGCATTTT. It is translated as CASSLRPRSYSNQPKHF.